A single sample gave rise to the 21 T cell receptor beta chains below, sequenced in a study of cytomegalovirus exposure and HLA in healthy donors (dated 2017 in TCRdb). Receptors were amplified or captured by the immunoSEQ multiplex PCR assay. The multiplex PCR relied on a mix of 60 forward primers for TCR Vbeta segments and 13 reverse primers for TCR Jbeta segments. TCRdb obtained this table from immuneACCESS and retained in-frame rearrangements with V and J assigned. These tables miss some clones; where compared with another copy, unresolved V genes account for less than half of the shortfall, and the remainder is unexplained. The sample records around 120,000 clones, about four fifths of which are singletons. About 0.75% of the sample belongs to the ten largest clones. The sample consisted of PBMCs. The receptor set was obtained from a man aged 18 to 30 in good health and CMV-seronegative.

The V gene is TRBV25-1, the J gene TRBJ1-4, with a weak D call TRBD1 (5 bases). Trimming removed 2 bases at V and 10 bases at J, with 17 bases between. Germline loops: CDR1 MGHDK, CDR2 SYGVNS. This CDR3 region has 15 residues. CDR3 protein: CASSEATAWTGKLFF. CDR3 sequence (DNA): TGTGCCAGCAGTGAAGCGACAGCTTGGACGGGAAAACTGTTTTTT.

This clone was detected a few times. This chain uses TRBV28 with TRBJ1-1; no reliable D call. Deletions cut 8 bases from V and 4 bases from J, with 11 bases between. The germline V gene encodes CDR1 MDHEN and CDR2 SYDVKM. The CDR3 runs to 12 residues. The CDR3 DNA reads TGTGCCAGCGGTGGAGGCTCCACTGAAGCTTTCTTT. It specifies CASGGGSTEAFF.

The CDR3 DNA is TGTGCCAGCAGCTCAAGGGGGTGGAGTAAGGAGTCCTATAATTCACCCCTCCACTTT. Protein product: CASSSRGWSKESYNSPLHF. The chain couples TRBV13 to TRBJ1-6; D possibly corresponds to TRBD1 (6 bases). The germline V gene encodes CDR1 PRHDT and CDR2 FYEKMQ (reference sequence). The CDR3 contains 19 residues. V lost 4 bases, J lost 1 base, and 20 bases lay in between.

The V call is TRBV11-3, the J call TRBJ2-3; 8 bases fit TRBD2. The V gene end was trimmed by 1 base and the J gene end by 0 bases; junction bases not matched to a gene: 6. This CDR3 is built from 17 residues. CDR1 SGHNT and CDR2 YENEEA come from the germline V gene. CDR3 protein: CASSLGGSGASTDTQYF. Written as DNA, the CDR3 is TGTGCCAGCAGCTTAGGTGGTAGCGGGGCCAGCACAGATACGCAGTATTTT.

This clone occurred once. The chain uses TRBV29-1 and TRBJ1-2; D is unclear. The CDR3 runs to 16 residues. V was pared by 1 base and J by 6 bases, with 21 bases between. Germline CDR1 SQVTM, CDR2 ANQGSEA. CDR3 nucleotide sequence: TGCAGCGTTGAAGGGCCCGGAGAAAAAACCGGGGATGGCTACACCTTC. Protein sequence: CSVEGPGEKTGDGYTF.

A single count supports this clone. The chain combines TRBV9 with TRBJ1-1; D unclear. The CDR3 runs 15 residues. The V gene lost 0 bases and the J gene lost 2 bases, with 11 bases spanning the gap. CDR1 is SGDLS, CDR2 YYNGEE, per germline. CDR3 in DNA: TGTGCCAGCAGCGTAGTTCTCGGGTTTAACACTGAAGCTTTCTTT. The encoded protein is CASSVVLGFNTEAFF.

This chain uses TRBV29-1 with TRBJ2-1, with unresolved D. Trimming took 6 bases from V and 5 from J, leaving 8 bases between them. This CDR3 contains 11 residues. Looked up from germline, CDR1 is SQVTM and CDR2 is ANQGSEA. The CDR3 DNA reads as TGCAGCGTGGCCAAAGACAATGAGCAGTTCTTC. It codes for CSVAKDNEQFF.

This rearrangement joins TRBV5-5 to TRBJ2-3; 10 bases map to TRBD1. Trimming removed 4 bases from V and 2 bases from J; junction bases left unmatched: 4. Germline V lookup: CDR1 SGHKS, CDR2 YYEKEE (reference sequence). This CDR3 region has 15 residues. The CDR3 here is CASSPGQGVTDTQYF. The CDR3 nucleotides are TGTGCCAGCAGCCCCGGACAGGGGGTCACAGATACGCAGTATTTT.

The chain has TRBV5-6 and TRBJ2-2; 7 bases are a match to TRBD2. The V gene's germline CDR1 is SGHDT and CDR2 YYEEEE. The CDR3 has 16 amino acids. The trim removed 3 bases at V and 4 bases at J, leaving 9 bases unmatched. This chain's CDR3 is CASSWLTSWGTGELFF. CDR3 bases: TGTGCCAGCAGCTGGTTGACTAGCTGGGGCACCGGGGAGCTGTTTTTT.

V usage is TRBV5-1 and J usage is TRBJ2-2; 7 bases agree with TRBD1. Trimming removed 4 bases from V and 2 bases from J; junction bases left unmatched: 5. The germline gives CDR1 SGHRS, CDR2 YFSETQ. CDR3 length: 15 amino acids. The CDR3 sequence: CASSRDRANTGELFF. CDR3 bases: TGCGCCAGCAGCAGAGACAGGGCCAACACCGGGGAGCTGTTTTTT.

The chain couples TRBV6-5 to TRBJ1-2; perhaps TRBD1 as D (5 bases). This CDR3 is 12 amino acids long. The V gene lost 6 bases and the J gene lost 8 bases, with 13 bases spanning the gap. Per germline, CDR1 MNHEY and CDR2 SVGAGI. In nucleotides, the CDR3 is TGTGCCAGCAGCCCTGGGACTGGGGGCTACACCTTC. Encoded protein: CASSPGTGGYTF.

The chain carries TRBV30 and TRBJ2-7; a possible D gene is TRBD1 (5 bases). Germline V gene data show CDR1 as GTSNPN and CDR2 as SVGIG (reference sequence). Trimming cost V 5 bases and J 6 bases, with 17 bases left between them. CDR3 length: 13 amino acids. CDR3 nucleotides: TGTGCCTGGGCCTCTGGTGGGGCAGGCGAGCAGTACTTC. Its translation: CAWASGGAGEQYF.

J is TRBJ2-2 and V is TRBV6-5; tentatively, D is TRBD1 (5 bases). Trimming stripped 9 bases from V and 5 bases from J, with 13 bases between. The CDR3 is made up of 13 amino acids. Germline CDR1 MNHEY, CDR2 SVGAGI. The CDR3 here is CASQSGSTGELFF. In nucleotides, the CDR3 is TGTGCCAGTCAGTCAGGGTCAACCGGGGAGCTGTTTTTT.

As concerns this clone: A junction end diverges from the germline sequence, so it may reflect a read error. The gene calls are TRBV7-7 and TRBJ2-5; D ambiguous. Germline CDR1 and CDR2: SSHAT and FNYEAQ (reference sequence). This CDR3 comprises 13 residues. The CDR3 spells CASSFTDKETQYF. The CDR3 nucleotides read TGTGCTAGCAGCTTCACAGATAAAGAGACCCAGTACTTC.

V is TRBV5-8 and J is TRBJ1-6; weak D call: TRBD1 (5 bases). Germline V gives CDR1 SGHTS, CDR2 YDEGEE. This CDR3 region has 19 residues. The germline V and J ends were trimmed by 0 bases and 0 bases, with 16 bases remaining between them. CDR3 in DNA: TGTGCCAGCAGCTTGGCCCAGGGCCTGTGGGCCTCCTATAATTCACCCCTCCACTTT. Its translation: CASSLAQGLWASYNSPLHF.

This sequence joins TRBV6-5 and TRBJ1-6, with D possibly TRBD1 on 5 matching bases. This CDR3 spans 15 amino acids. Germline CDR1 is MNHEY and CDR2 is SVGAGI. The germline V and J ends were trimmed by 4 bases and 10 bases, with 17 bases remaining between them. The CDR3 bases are TGTGCCAGCAGTTCCTCCCCGGGGGGGGGATCACCCCTCCACTTT. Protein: CASSSSPGGGSPLHF.

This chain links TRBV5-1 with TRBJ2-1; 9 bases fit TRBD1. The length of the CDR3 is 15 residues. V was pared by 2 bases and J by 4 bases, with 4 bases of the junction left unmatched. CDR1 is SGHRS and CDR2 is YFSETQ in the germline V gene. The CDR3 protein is CASSLQGALYNEQFF. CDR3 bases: TGCGCCAGCAGCTTACAGGGGGCTTTATACAATGAGCAGTTCTTC.

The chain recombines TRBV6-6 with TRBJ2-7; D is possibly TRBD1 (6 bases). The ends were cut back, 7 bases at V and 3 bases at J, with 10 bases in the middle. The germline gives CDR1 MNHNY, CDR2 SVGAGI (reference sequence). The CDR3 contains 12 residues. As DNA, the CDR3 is TGTGCCAGCACGCAGGGGAACTACGAGCAGTACTTC. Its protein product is CASTQGNYEQYF.

The CDR3 is CASSPDRTLHNEQFF. The CDR3 DNA reads as TGTGCCAGCAGCCCCGACAGGACACTTCACAATGAGCAGTTCTTC. This chain connects TRBV7-7 to TRBJ2-1; possibly TRBD1 for D (6 bases). Germline CDR1 SSHAT, CDR2 FNYEAQ (reference sequence). Trimming removed 5 bases at V and 5 bases at J, with 16 bases between. The CDR3 is 15 amino acids.

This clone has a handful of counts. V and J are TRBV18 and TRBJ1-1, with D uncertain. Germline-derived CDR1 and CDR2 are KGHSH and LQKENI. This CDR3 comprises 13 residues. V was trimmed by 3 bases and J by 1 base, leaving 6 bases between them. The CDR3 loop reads CASSPGWNTEAFF. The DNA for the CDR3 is TGTGCCAGCTCACCGGGCTGGAACACTGAAGCTTTCTTT.

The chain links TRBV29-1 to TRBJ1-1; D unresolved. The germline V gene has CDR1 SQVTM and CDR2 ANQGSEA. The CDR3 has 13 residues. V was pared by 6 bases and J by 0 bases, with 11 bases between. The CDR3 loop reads CSVSGLMNTEAFF. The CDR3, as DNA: TGCAGCGTGTCAGGACTAATGAACACTGAAGCTTTCTTT.